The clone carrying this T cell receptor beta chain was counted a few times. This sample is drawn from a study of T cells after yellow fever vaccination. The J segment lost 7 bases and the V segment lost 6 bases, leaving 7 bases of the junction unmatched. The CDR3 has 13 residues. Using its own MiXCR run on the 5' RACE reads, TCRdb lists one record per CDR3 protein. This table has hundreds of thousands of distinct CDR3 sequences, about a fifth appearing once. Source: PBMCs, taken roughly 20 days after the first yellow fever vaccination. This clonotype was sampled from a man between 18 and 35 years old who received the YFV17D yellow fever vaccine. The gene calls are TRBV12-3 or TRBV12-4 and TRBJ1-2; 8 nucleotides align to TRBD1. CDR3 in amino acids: CASSTRQGSGYTF. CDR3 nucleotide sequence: TGTGCCAGCAGCACCCGACAGGGGAGTGGCTACACCTTC.